This T cell receptor beta chain emerged from a study of blood T cells in healthy people across ages. This clonotype has only a few counts. Healthy Caucasians from Russia aged about 6 to 90 served as donors. A second PCR, run for about 7 to 11 cycles, used a sample-barcoded 5' primer plus a J-beta primer mix. All cDNA molecules were each tagged by a template-switch adaptor with 12 random nucleotides. The study obtained at least 2.5 million CDR3-containing paired-end reads from every sample. MiXCR, run by TCRdb on the 5' RACE reads, gives a single entry per CDR3 protein. The sample consists of 800,000 or so distinct CDR3 sequences, 60% to 80% of them appearing once. The receptor was isolated from a man younger than 45 in good health. Material: blood.

The CDR3 DNA follows: TGCGGGGGACAGAGCTCCTACAATGAGCAGTTCTTC. Protein: CGGQSSYNEQFF. The J gene is TRBJ2-1, the V gene TRBV29-1; TRBD1 matches at 7 bases. Germline V gene lookup returns CDR1 SQVTM and CDR2 ANQGSEA. The CDR3 extends over 12 amino acids.